This entry lists 25 T cell receptor beta chains sequenced from one sample in a study of tumor-infiltrating lymphocytes in primary liver carcinoma. The authors took blood RNA from unsorted whole blood and also extracted germline DNA. A constant-region primer primed TCR beta cDNA synthesis from 450 to 550 ng of total RNA. Libraries covering TCR beta were generated through three nested multiplex PCR rounds (using a slightly modified ARM-PCR). The opening two PCR rounds, about 11 cycles each, paired TRBV1-TRBV30 forward primers with a C-beta reverse primer. TCRdb reprocessed the multiplex PCR reads with MiXCR, giving one entry per CDR3 protein. The table lists around 330,000 distinct CDR3 sequences, approximately 65% of them singletons. The sample consisted of peripheral blood. The receptors here all came from a man aged 35 to 55 with primary liver carcinoma and hepatitis B virus infection.

The chain couples TRBV10-3 to TRBJ1-5, with 7 bases lining up with TRBD1. The V and J ends lost 6 bases and 5 bases, in that order; junction bases with no gene match: 7. There are 14 residues in the CDR3. CDR1 is ENHRY, CDR2 SYGVKD, per germline. In DNA form, the CDR3 reads TGTGCCATCAGCCGGGACAGTCTTTATCAGCCCCAGCATTTT. It codes for CAISRDSLYQPQHF.

Regarding this clonotype: One end of the junction varies from germline; a read error may be responsible. The rearrangement joins TRBV12-3 or TRBV12-4 to TRBJ1-1, with TRBD1 as a possible D gene (6 bases). The CDR3 spans 15 residues. CDR3 in DNA: TGTGCCAACAGTCGCCAGGGGCAGGGAACCCCTGAAGCTTTCTTT. Protein sequence: CANSRQGQGTPEAFF.

This clonotype was observed many times. CDR3 sequence: CASSYSGQGGETQYF. As DNA, the CDR3 is TGTGCCAGCAGTTACTCAGGACAGGGGGGGGAGACCCAGTACTTC. This chain connects TRBV6-5 to TRBJ2-5; 10 bases are a match to TRBD1. V lost 0 bases and J lost 5; bases outside the gene matches: 3. Germline CDR1 and CDR2: MNHEY and SVGAGI. The CDR3 sequence is 15 residues long.

On this clonotype: One end of the junction does not line up with germline, which may come from a read error. This chain uses TRBV5-1 with TRBJ2-3; D unresolved. Germline assignment: CDR1 SGHRS and CDR2 YFSETQ. The CDR3 consists of 12 residues. This CDR3 reads CTSSLLADTQYF. The DNA for the CDR3 is TGCACCAGCAGCTTGCTGGCAGATACGCAGTATTTT. Supplemented by reference TRBV5-1 and TRBJ2-3, the full variable domain reads KAGVTQTPRYLIKTRGQQVTLSCSPISGHRSVSWYQQTPGQGLQFLFEYFSETQRNKGNFPGRFSGRQFSNSRSEMNVSTLELGDSALYLCTSSLLADTQYFGPGTRLTVL.

For this clonotype: Without the conserved terminal phenylalanine or tryptophan, this CDR3 likely stems from a read error. The rearrangement joins TRBV11-2 to TRBJ2-7, with no clear D. Deletions cut 5 bases from V and 5 bases from J, with 10 bases between. Looked up from germline, CDR1 is SGHAT and CDR2 is FQNNGV. CDR3 length equals 12 residues. The CDR3 is CASSPDRDEQYL. The CDR3 nucleotides are TGTGCCAGCAGCCCTGATAGGGACGAGCAGTACTTA.

This chain links TRBV28 with TRBJ2-1, with 7 bases aligning to TRBD2. This CDR3 comprises 14 residues. Germline lookup yields CDR1 MDHEN and CDR2 SYDVKM. V was pared by 7 bases and J by 5 bases, with 8 bases of the junction left unmatched. DNA of the CDR3: TGTGCCAGCAAAGATAGCGGGTTTAACAATGAGCAGTTCTTC. It specifies CASKDSGFNNEQFF.

On this clonotype itself: This is likely a read error, given that the CDR3 carries no conserved phenylalanine or tryptophan at its end. This CDR3 reads CASSPLLTGTSTDTQYL. CDR3 DNA sequence: TGTGCCAGCAGCCCCCTTCTGACAGGAACTAGCACAGATACGCAGTATTTA. The chain links TRBV7-8 to TRBJ2-3; possibly TRBD1 for D (6 bases). The CDR3 sequence is 17 residues long. Looked up from germline, CDR1 is SGHVS and CDR2 is FQNEAQ. V was pared by 5 bases and J by 0 bases, with 18 bases between.

A word on this clonotype: Just one base apart from a much larger clone, this may be a read error. This likely comes from a read error, as the CDR3 has no conserved phenylalanine or tryptophan at its end. V and J are TRBV28 and TRBJ2-7; D is possibly TRBD1 (6 bases). The CDR3 totals 14 residues. Per the germline V gene, CDR1 is MDHEN and CDR2 is SYDVKM. V gave up 5 bases and J gave up 3 bases, with 14 bases separating them. The chain's CDR3 is CASSPRQEYYEQYL. The CDR3 DNA is TGTGCCAGCAGTCCTCGACAGGAGTACTACGAGCAGTACCTC.

The rearrangement uses TRBV12-3 or TRBV12-4 and TRBJ1-3; no clear D. V gave up 3 bases and J gave up 3 bases, with 6 bases separating them. The CDR3 has 13 residues. This CDR3 reads CASSFTDGNTIYF. CDR3 DNA sequence: TGTGCCAGCAGTTTCACGGATGGAAACACCATATATTTT.

As concerns this clonotype: A much larger clone is a single base away; this may be a read error. Since the CDR3 does not end with the conserved phenylalanine or tryptophan, this likely comes from a read error. The V and J genes are TRBV11-2 and TRBJ2-1; TRBD2 aligns across 12 bases. Unmatched junction bases numbered 17, after V lost 5 bases and J lost 9 bases. This CDR3 spans 18 amino acids. The germline V gene has CDR1 SGHAT and CDR2 FQNNGV. The CDR3 DNA reads TGTGCCAGCAGCCGAGTCCCAGGACTAGCGGGATACCTCAGTGAGCAGTTCTTA. Translation gives CASSRVPGLAGYLSEQFL.

As for this clonotype: It may be a read error: a sequence one base away is much more abundant. The gene calls are TRBV6-6 and TRBJ1-2; 9 nucleotides match TRBD1. This CDR3 spans 13 amino acids. Germline loops: CDR1 MNHNY, CDR2 SVGAGI (reference sequence). The CDR3 loop reads CANSRTGDEGYTF. Written as DNA, the CDR3 is TGTGCCAACAGTCGGACAGGGGATGAAGGCTACACCTTC.

For this clonotype: A much larger clone lies one base from this, so it may be a read error. The CDR3 spells CASKRGVLQGRNEQFF. The DNA of the CDR3 is TGTGCCAGCAAAAGAGGGGTCCTCCAGGGTCGGAATGAGCAGTTCTTC. The chain links TRBV6-2 or TRBV6-3 to TRBJ2-1; either TRBD1 or TRBD2 may supply D (5 bases each). The CDR3 is made up of 16 amino acids. The V end lost 7 bases, the J end lost 7 bases, and 23 bases lay between the germline ends. From germline, CDR1 is MNHEY and CDR2 SVGEGT.

As for this clonotype: This sequence may be a read error, since a much larger clone differs from it by one base. This CDR3 is CASSPRSELYEQYF. The CDR3, as DNA: TGTGCCAGCAGCCCTCGCTCCGAGCTCTACGAGCAGTACTTC. This chain links TRBV7-9 with TRBJ2-7; D is unresolved. Looked up from germline, CDR1 is SEHNR and CDR2 is FQNEAQ (reference sequence). CDR3 length: 14 residues. V was cut by 5 bases and J by 3 bases, with 14 bases left in between. The full variable domain, rest sourced from reference TRBV7-9 and TRBJ2-7, is DTGVSQNPRHKITKRGQNVTFRCDPISEHNRLYWYRQTLGQGPEFLTYFQNEAQLEKSRLLSDRFSAERPKGSFSTLEIQRTEQGDSAMYLCASSPRSELYEQYFGPGTRLTVT.

This clonotype was counted ten times or more. The chain uses TRBV6-6 and TRBJ1-2; D is possibly TRBD1 (6 bases). This CDR3 has 14 residues. Per germline, CDR1 MNHNY and CDR2 SVGAGI (reference sequence). Trimming cost V 4 bases and J 8 bases, with 17 bases left between them. The CDR3, as DNA: TGTGCCAGCAGTTCCCCGGAGGGGGTAGGGGGCTACACCTTC. Translated: CASSSPEGVGGYTF.

This clonotype occurred many times. The V gene is TRBV6-5, the J gene TRBJ2-5; possible D gene TRBD2, 6 bases. V lost 8 bases to trimming and J lost 5 bases, with 15 bases between them. The CDR3 has 13 amino acids. CDR1 and CDR2 from the germline V gene are MNHEY and SVGAGI. CDR3 DNA: TGTGCCAGCGGGGGAGGCTCCCGCGAGACCCAGTACTTC. Protein sequence: CASGGGSRETQYF.

V is TRBV6-1 and J is TRBJ1-2; TRBD1 aligns across 9 bases. The germline CDR1 and CDR2 sequences are MNHNS and SASEGT. CDR3 size: 15 residues. In DNA, the CDR3 is TGTGTCAACATAGTTTCCGGGACAGGGTCTGACGGCTACACCTTC. Translation: CVNIVSGTGSDGYTF.

This chain links TRBV7-3 with TRBJ2-6; tentative D call: TRBD2 (5 bases). V lost 5 bases to trimming and J lost 8 bases, with 10 bases between them. This CDR3 contains 13 residues. The germline V gene has CDR1 SGHTA and CDR2 FQGTGA. CDR3: CASSVPGTNVLTF. The CDR3 DNA reads TGTGCCAGCAGCGTCCCGGGGACCAACGTCCTGACTTTC.

V usage is TRBV7-9 and J usage is TRBJ2-4; 7 bases match TRBD1. V was clipped by 6 bases and J by 9 bases; unmatched bases: 11. Germline assignment: CDR1 SEHNR and CDR2 FQNEAQ (reference sequence). This CDR3 is 14 amino acids long. This CDR3 is CASSPDRDQSIQYF. The CDR3 DNA reads TGTGCCAGCAGTCCCGACAGGGATCAATCCATTCAGTACTTC.

Many counts were recorded for this clonotype. The CDR3 reads CSVWTGVEDTQYF. In DNA form, the CDR3 reads TGCAGCGTGTGGACAGGGGTGGAAGATACGCAGTATTTT. V and J are TRBV29-1 and TRBJ2-3, with TRBD1 identical over 9 bases. Per germline, CDR1 SQVTM and CDR2 ANQGSEA. This CDR3 is 13 amino acids long. Unmatched junction bases numbered 6, after V lost 6 bases and J lost 5 bases.

On this clonotype itself: It may be a read error: a sequence one base away is much more abundant. The V gene is TRBV6-2 or TRBV6-3, the J gene TRBJ2-1, with 8 bases that match TRBD2. Germline CDR1 and CDR2: MNHEY and SVGEGT. CDR3 size: 16 residues. The junction had 14 bases not matched to a gene; V was cut back by 6 bases and J by 7 bases. CDR3 sequence: CASSPFGREDQNEQFF. The CDR3 DNA sequence: TGTGCCAGCAGCCCCTTCGGGCGGGAGGACCAGAATGAGCAGTTCTTC.

Notes on this clonotype: An end of the junction does not agree with germline; a read error may underlie this. This rearrangement joins TRBV4-1 to TRBJ2-3, with 12 positions matching TRBD2. The germline gives CDR1 MGHRA, CDR2 YSYEKL. The CDR3 sequence is 17 residues long. The CDR3 coding sequence is TGCGCCAGCAGCCCGACAACACTAGCGGGAGGCCTGTATACGCAGTTTTTT. Its protein product is CASSPTTLAGGLYTQFF.

For this clonotype: The junction departs from germline at one end; a sequencing error may be responsible. This sequence joins TRBV4-2 and TRBJ2-1, with 8 bases lining up with TRBD2. The CDR3 spans 16 residues. Per the germline V gene, CDR1 is LGHNA and CDR2 is YNFKEQ. The chain's CDR3 is CASSQPSGLSYDEQFF. The CDR3 DNA follows: TGTGCCAGCAGCCAACCTAGCGGGCTCTCCTACGATGAGCAGTTCTTC.

A word on this clonotype: A clone one base away is much larger, so this may be a read error. This chain links TRBV29-1 with TRBJ1-1; TRBD1 is a possible D gene (5 bases). CDR1 is SQVTM and CDR2 is ANQGSEA in the germline V gene. The CDR3 is made up of 12 amino acids. The CDR3 region has the DNA TGCAACGTCAATCAGGGTGGGACTGAAGCTTTCTTT. Its translation is CNVNQGGTEAFF.

The chain carries TRBV10-3 and TRBJ2-7; TRBD2 aligns across 15 bases. Looked up from germline, CDR1 is ENHRY and CDR2 is SYGVKD. V dropped 10 bases and J dropped 3; count of bases not matched to a gene: 22. This CDR3 is 20 amino acids long. The DNA of the CDR3 is TGTGCCACCGCCGGGACTAGCGGGAGGCATTCCCCCCTATCCTGCTACGAGCAGTACTTC. It encodes CATAGTSGRHSPLSCYEQYF.

The chain recombines TRBV29-1 with TRBJ1-1; D is uncertain. The germline V and J ends were trimmed by 3 bases and 1 base, with 9 bases remaining between them. Germline V gene data show CDR1 as SQVTM and CDR2 as ANQGSEA. The CDR3 extends over 13 amino acids. The DNA for the CDR3 is TGCAGCGTTGATTGGGGAGGGAACACTGAAGCTTTCTTT. Translation gives CSVDWGGNTEAFF.